The source of this TCR beta chain is a study of CD8+ T cells in alopecia areata. The V gene's germline CDR1 is MGHDK and CDR2 SYGVNS. The CDR3 runs 14 residues. V gave up 4 bases and J gave up 4 bases; unmatched junction bases: 6. Points on this clone: Antigen unknown.

Study-wide findings and caveats: Many expanded lesional clones remained in scalp and blood on tofacitinib.

Described treatment: oral pan-JAK inhibitor, 5-10 mg twice daily. Separation by sorting yielded CD4+ and CD8+ T cells from PBMCs. RNA was extracted and reverse transcribed into cDNA as the sequencing template. Only in-frame clones appear in the TCRdb table, and some are missing; sequencing was by immunoSEQ multiplex PCR. Among about 120,000 clones listed, 50% to 75% were seen once. The V call is TRBV25-1, the J call TRBJ1-2; TRBD1 aligns across 7 bases. Sequencing used CD8+ T cells sorted from blood, obtained at week 4, from a patient treated with tofacitinib. The source of this sequence is a human donor with alopecia areata. The CDR3 nucleotides read TGTGCCAGCAGTGGTGTAGGGGGCGTCTATGGCTACACCTTC. Translating gives CASSGVGGVYGYTF.